This T cell receptor (beta chain) was recovered during a study of OX40 agonist ivuxolimab in advanced cancers. Broader study findings: Averaging showed that CD8+ T cells had more expanded clones than CD4+ did. Some nonresponders also had low normalized T-cell clonal expansion.

Germline V gene lookup returns CDR1 MNHNY and CDR2 SVGAGI (reference sequence). V was pared by 0 bases and J by 9 bases, with 12 bases between. The CDR3 runs to 13 residues. Repertoires were generated with immunoSEQ multiplex PCR, while TCRdb's copy carries only in-frame clones and drops some. This sample has tens of thousands of clones, with 80% to 90% found just once. About this clone itself: The antigen is not known.

The sequencing used CD4+ or CD8+ T cells sorted from blood, collected in a trial of the OX40 agonist ivuxolimab. The V and J genes are TRBV6-6 and TRBJ2-7; possible D gene TRBD2, 5 bases. The receptor was derived from an adult with an advanced solid tumor such as melanoma, head and neck, liver or kidney cancer. The CDR3 sequence is CASSYSELEGQYF. CDR3 in DNA: TGTGCCAGCAGTTACTCGGAGCTCGAGGGGCAGTACTTC.